Following are 6 T cell receptor beta chains from one sample sequenced in a study of T cell responses to AZD1222 COVID-19 vaccine. Clones were sequenced by immunoSEQ multiplex PCR, and TCRdb holds only the in-frame ones, with some missing. The data hold about 150,000 clones, with approximately 93% observed a single time. This material consisted of peripheral blood, taken 28 days after the second AZD1222 dose. The receptors here all came from an adult who received the AZD1222 COVID-19 vaccine.

The CDR3 DNA reads TGTGCCAGCAGCTTGGGACCGGGACAGGTGTACGAGCAGTACTTC. As protein: CASSLGPGQVYEQYF. This sequence joins TRBV7-2 and TRBJ2-7, with 8 bases lining up with TRBD1. J lost 4 bases, V lost 3 bases, and 8 bases had no gene match. CDR3 length: 15 amino acids. Germline V gives CDR1 SGHTA, CDR2 FQGNSA.

The chain combines TRBV3-1 (or the pseudogene TRBV3-2) with TRBJ1-5; D gene ambiguous. CDR1 is LGHDT, CDR2 YNNKEL, per germline (reference sequence). The ends were cut back, 3 bases at V and 5 bases at J, with 11 bases in the middle. The CDR3 covers 14 residues. CDR3 in amino acids: CASSHDTGHQPQHF. The CDR3 nucleotides read TGTGCCAGCAGCCATGATACCGGGCATCAGCCCCAGCATTTT.

The V gene is TRBV13, the J gene TRBJ2-5, with no clear D. CDR1 is PRHDT and CDR2 is FYEKMQ in the germline V gene (reference sequence). V lost 2 bases to trimming and J lost 3 bases, with 4 bases between them. This CDR3 comprises 12 residues. Here the CDR3 DNA reads TGTGCCAGCAGCTTAAGGGAAGAGACCCAGTACTTC. It yields the protein CASSLREETQYF.

The genes are TRBV4-2 and TRBJ1-5, with 7 bases aligning to TRBD1. The J segment lost 4 bases and the V segment lost 4 bases, leaving 4 bases of the junction unmatched. The CDR3 contains 14 residues. Looked up from germline, CDR1 is LGHNA and CDR2 is YNFKEQ. The CDR3 loop is CASSPDRINQPQHF. The CDR3 DNA is TGTGCCAGCAGCCCGGACAGGATTAATCAGCCCCAGCATTTT.

CDR3 nucleotide sequence: TGTGCCAGCAGTCCCTTAGCGGGGCAACCAAGCCCAAACACCGGGGAGCTGTTTTTT. It encodes CASSPLAGQPSPNTGELFF. The chain joins TRBV28 to TRBJ2-2; 8 bases match TRBD2. The ends lost 5 bases at V and 2 bases at J; junction bases unmatched: 16. This CDR3 has 19 amino acids. Germline V CDR1 and CDR2: MDHEN, SYDVKM.

The chain employs TRBV6-4 and TRBJ2-1; the D is unclear. Looked up from germline, CDR1 is MRHNA and CDR2 is SNTAGT. This CDR3 comprises 15 residues. V lost 8 bases, J lost 2 bases, and 16 bases lay in between. The CDR3: CASFPQQSPYNEQFF. CDR3 nucleotide sequence: TGTGCCAGCTTTCCCCAGCAGTCACCCTACAATGAGCAGTTCTTC.